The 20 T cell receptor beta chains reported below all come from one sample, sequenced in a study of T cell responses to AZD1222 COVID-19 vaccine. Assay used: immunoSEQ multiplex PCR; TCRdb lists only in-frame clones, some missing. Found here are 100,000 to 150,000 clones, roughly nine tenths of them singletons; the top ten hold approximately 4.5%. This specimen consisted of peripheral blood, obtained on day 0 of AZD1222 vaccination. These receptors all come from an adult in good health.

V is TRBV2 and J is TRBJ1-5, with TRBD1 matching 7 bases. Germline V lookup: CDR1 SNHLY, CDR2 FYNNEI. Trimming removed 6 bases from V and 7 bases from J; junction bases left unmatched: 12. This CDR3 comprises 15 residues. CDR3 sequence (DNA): TGTGCCAGCAGATCTACCGGGACAGCCGGGCAGCCCCAGCATTTT. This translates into CASRSTGTAGQPQHF.

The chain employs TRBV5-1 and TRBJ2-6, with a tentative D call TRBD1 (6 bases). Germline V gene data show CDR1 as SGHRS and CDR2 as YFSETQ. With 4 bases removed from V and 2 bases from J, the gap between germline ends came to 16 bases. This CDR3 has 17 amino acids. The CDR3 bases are TGCGCCAGCAGCCTAAACAGGGTTCCGACTGGGGCCAACGTCCTGACTTTC. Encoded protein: CASSLNRVPTGANVLTF.

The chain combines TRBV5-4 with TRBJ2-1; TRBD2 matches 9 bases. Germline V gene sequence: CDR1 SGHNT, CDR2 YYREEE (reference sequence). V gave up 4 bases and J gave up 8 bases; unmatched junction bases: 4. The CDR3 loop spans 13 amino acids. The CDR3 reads CASSRGLADEQFF. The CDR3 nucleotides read TGTGCCAGCAGCCGGGGACTAGCCGATGAGCAGTTCTTC.

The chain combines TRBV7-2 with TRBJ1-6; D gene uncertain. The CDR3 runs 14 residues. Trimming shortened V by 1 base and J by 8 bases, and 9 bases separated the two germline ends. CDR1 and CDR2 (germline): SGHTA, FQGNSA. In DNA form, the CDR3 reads TGTGCCAGCAGCTTAGGGGGTGGCCATTCACCCCTCCACTTT. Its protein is CASSLGGGHSPLHF.

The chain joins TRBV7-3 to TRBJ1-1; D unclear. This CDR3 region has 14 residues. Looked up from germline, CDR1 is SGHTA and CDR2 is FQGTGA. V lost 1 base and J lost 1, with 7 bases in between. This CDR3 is CASSLNGENTEAFF. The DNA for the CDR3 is TGTGCCAGCAGCTTAAACGGTGAGAACACTGAAGCTTTCTTT.

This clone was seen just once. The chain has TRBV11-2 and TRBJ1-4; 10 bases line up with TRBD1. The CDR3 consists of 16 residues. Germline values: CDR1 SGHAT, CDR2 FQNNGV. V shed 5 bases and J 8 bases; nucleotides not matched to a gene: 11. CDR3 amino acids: CASSPHLPGQGEKLFF. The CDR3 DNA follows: TGTGCCAGCAGCCCGCACCTTCCGGGACAGGGGGAAAAACTGTTTTTT.

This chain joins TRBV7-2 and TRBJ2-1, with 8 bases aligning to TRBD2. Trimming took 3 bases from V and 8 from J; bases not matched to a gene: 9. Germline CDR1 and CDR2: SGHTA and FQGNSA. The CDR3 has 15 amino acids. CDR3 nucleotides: TGTGCCAGCAGCTTTCAAGCGGGAGAGGTGGATGAGCAGTTCTTC. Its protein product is CASSFQAGEVDEQFF.

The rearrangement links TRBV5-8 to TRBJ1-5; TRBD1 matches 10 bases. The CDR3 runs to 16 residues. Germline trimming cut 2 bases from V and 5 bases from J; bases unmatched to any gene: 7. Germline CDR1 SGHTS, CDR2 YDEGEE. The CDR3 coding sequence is TGTGCCAGCAGCTTCCCGTCGACAGGGGGCTATCAGCCCCAGCATTTT. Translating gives CASSFPSTGGYQPQHF. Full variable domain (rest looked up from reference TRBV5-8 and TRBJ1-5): EAGVTQSPTHLIKTRGQQATLRCSPISGHTSVYWYQQALGLGLQFLLWYDEGEERNRGNFPPRFSGRQFPNYSSELNVNALELEDSALYLCASSFPSTGGYQPQHFGDGTRLSIL.

The CDR3 DNA reads as TGTGCCAGCAGCGTACGGGGACAGGGGTTGGACACCATATATTTT. Its translation: CASSVRGQGLDTIYF. The rearrangement links TRBV9 to TRBJ1-3; TRBD1 aligns across 10 bases. Germline loops: CDR1 SGDLS, CDR2 YYNGEE. After removal of 1 base from V and 8 bases from J, the junction contained 6 bases not matched to a gene. The CDR3 totals 15 residues.

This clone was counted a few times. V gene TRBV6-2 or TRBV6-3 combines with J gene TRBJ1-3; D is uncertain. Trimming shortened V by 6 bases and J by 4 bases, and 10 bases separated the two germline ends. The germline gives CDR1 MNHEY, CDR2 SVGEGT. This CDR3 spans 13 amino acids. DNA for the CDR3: TGTGCCAGCAGCCCACAGCCAGGAAACACCATATATTTT. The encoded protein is CASSPQPGNTIYF.

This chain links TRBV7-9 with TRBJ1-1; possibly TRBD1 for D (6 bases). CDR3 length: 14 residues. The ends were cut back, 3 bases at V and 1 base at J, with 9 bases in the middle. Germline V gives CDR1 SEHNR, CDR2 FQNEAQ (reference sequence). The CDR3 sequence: CASSFTGTNTEAFF. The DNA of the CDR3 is TGTGCCAGCAGCTTTACAGGGACGAACACTGAAGCTTTCTTT.

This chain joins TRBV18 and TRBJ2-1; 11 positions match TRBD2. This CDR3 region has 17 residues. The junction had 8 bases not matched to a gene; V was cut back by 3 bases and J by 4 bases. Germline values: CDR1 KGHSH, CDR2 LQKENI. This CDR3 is CASSPSVAGGTYNEQFF. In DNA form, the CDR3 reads TGTGCCAGCTCACCGTCAGTAGCGGGGGGGACTTACAATGAGCAGTTCTTC.

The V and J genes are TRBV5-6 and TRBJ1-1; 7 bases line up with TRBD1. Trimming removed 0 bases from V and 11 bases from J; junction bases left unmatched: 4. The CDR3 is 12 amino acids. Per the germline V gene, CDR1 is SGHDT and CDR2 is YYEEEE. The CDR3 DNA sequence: TGTGCCAGCAGCTTGGTGAGGGGACAGGCTTTCTTT. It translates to CASSLVRGQAFF. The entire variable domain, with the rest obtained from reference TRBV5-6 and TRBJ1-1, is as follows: DAGVTQSPTHLIKTRGQQVTLRCSPKSGHDTVSWYQQALGQGPQFIFQYYEEEERQRGNFPDRFSGHQFPNYSSELNVNALLLGDSALYLCASSLVRGQAFFGQGTRLTVV.

CDR3 DNA: TGCGCCAGCAGCTCCGGTCAAGGGGCAGGAAACTATGGCTACACCTTC. Amino acid sequence: CASSSGQGAGNYGYTF. The chain carries TRBV5-1 and TRBJ1-2, with D possibly being TRBD1 (5 bases). The CDR3 extends over 16 amino acids. Germline V lookup: CDR1 SGHRS, CDR2 YFSETQ. V shed 3 bases and J shed 2 bases, with 17 bases lying between them.

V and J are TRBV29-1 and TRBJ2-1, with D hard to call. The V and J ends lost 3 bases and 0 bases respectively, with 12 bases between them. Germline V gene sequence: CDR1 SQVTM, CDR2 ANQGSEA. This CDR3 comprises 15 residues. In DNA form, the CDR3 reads TGCAGCGTTGAGGGAAGGGCACTCTCCTACAATGAGCAGTTCTTC. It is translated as CSVEGRALSYNEQFF.

The chain's CDR3 is CASGQGQPQHF. The CDR3 nucleotides read TGTGCCAGCGGACAGGGTCAGCCCCAGCATTTT. The rearrangement joins TRBV2 to TRBJ1-5, with 8 nucleotides matching TRBD1. V shed 8 bases and J 6 bases; nucleotides not matched to a gene: 0. This CDR3 is 11 amino acids long. Germline-derived CDR1 and CDR2 are SNHLY and FYNNEI.

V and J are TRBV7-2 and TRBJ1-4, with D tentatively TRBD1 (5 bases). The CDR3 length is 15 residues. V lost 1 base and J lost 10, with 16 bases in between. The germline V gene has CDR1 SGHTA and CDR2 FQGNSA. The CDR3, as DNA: TGTGCCAGCAGCTTAGGAGGGGACCAAGAAGGAAAACTGTTTTTT. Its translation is CASSLGGDQEGKLFF.

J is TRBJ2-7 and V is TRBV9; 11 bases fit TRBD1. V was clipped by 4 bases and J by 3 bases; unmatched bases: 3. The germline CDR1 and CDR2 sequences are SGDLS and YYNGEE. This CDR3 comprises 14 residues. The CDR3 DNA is TGTGCCAGCAGCATGGGGACAGGGGGCTACGAGCAGTACTTC. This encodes CASSMGTGGYEQYF. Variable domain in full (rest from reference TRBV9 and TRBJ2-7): DSGVTQTPKHLITATGQRVTLRCSPRSGDLSVYWYQQSLDQGLQFLIQYYNGEERAKGNILERFSAQQFPDLHSELNLSSLELGDSALYFCASSMGTGGYEQYFGPGTRLTVT.

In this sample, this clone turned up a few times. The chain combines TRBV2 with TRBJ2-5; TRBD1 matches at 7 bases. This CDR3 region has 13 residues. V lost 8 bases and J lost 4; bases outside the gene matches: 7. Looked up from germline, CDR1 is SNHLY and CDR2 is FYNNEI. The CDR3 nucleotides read TGTGCCAGCGGACGGGACAGTAGAGAGACCCAGTACTTC. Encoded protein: CASGRDSRETQYF.

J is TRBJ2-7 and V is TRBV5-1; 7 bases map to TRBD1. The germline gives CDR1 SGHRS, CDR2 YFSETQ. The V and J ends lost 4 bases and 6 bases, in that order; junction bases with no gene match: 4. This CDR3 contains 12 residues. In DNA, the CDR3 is TGCGCCAGCAGCCAACAGGGGACCGAGCAGTACTTC. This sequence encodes CASSQQGTEQYF.